This T cell receptor beta chain was recorded in a study of T cells in tumors after PD-1 blockade. Assay: immunoSEQ multiplex PCR; the TCRdb copy retains only in-frame clones and omits some. The sample has approximately 60,000 clones; 74% are singletons. V dropped 3 bases and J dropped 3 bases, with 8 bases sitting between them. This CDR3 has 13 residues. CDR1 and CDR2 from the germline V gene are SGHRS and YFSETQ. The source is a human donor with basal cell carcinoma. The V and J genes are TRBV5-1 and TRBJ2-3; no clear D gene. The sample was PBMCs, taken after anti-PD-1 treatment. CDR3 DNA: TGCGCCAGCAGCTGGCAGCAAACAGATACGCAGTATTTT. This encodes CASSWQQTDTQYF.